Sequencing of this TCR beta chain was carried out in a study of cytomegalovirus exposure and HLA in healthy donors. As to this clone: Its antigen is as yet unknown.

Study-wide findings and caveats: Later analysis revealed greater clonal expansion in HLA-associated TCR beta chains than in equally common others. A later analysis found common viral pathogens apparently linked to several of the most significant clusters. Exclusion as indistinguishable affected some V segments, including TRBV6-2 and TRBV6-3. Rarity marked most TCR sequences, yet some public TCRs occurred in many donors.

In the PCR, 60 Vbeta and 13 Jbeta primers were used. Sequenced by immunoSEQ multiplex PCR; TCRdb stores in-frame clones only, minus some. The sample data list over 65,000 clones. Trimming left V 4 bases short and J 1 base short, with 12 bases between. The CDR3 length is 15 residues. The V gene's germline CDR1 is KGHSH and CDR2 LQKENI. The sequence was obtained from a woman between 25 and 40 years old in good health and CMV-seronegative. The sequenced sample consisted of PBMCs. This chain links TRBV18 with TRBJ2-3; D might be TRBD1 (5 bases). The CDR3 is CASSHLREGTDTQYF. The CDR3 DNA reads TGTGCCAGCTCACACCTCAGGGAAGGCACAGATACGCAGTATTTT.